Following are 8 T cell receptor beta chains from one sample sequenced in a study of shared clonotypes between healthy human individuals. Sequencing used immunoSEQ multiplex PCR; TCRdb keeps in-frame clones, though not all of them. The table lists approximately 320,000 clones, around two thirds of them singletons. Sequencing was carried out using memory CD4+ T cells sorted from blood. The subset is: CD45RA-negative fraction. Receptors were obtained from a man aged 25 to 45 in good health.

Worth noting for this clone: This specimen includes other DNA sequences encoding the same CDR3. The CDR3 nucleotides are TGTGCCAGCAGTATGACAGACAACTATGGCTACACCTTC. It is translated as CASSMTDNYGYTF. The V and J genes are TRBV6-5 and TRBJ1-2, with D perhaps TRBD1 (5 bases). V lost 5 bases and J lost 2, with 9 bases in between. The CDR3 runs 13 residues. Looked up from germline, CDR1 is MNHEY and CDR2 is SVGAGI.

This clone showed up just a few times. The chain uses TRBV7-9 and TRBJ2-7; D gene unclear. This CDR3 comprises 13 residues. Germline lookup yields CDR1 SEHNR and CDR2 FQNEAQ (reference sequence). The V gene lost 4 bases and the J gene lost 9 bases, with 16 bases spanning the gap. CDR3 loop: CASSYTSQGGQYF. The CDR3, as DNA: TGTGCCAGCAGCTACACCTCCCAAGGTGGGCAGTACTTC.

The chain employs TRBV10-3 and TRBJ2-3; TRBD1 or TRBD2 may be the D gene (5 bases each). This CDR3 has 14 residues. Germline CDR1 reads ENHRY; CDR2 reads SYGVKD. V lost 3 bases to trimming and J lost 2 bases, with 9 bases between them. In nucleotides, the CDR3 is TGTGCCATCAGTGATGGGGGATCCACAGATACGCAGTATTTT. Translating gives CAISDGGSTDTQYF.

This chain uses TRBV6-1 with TRBJ2-7, with TRBD1 as a possible D gene (6 bases). This CDR3 comprises 13 residues. V was trimmed by 4 bases and J by 2 bases, leaving 9 bases between them. Per the germline V gene, CDR1 is MNHNS and CDR2 is SASEGT. The CDR3 nucleotides are TGTGCCAGCAGTGCCACAGGGCCCTACGAGCAGTACTTC. Protein: CASSATGPYEQYF.

The chain couples TRBV15 to TRBJ2-3; D might be TRBD2 (6 bases). There are 13 residues in the CDR3. The germline CDR1 and CDR2 sequences are LNHNV and YYDKDF (reference sequence). Trimming stripped 6 bases from V and 6 bases from J, with 13 bases between. CDR3: CATRKPAGDTQYF. CDR3 DNA sequence: TGTGCCACCAGAAAACCAGCGGGTGATACGCAGTATTTT. Looking up the rest from reference TRBV15 and TRBJ2-3 gives the full variable domain: DAMVIQNPRYQVTQFGKPVTLSCSQTLNHNVMYWYQQKSSQAPKLLFHYYDKDFNNEADTPDNFQSRRPNTSFCFLDIRSPGLGDTAMYLCATRKPAGDTQYFGPGTRLTVL.

The chain couples TRBV28 to TRBJ2-1, with 7 bases matching TRBD2. J was trimmed by 5 bases and V by 7 bases; bases with no gene match: 14. In germline, CDR1 is MDHEN, CDR2 SYDVKM. This CDR3 is 16 amino acids long. CDR3 coding DNA: TGTGCCAGCAACCCCTCCGGCGGGAGTTCCCACAATGAGCAGTTCTTC. The encoded protein is CASNPSGGSSHNEQFF.

The CDR3 DNA sequence: TGTGCCAGCAGCTTAGCGGGGACAGGGGTCAACGAGCAGTACTTC. Amino acids: CASSLAGTGVNEQYF. The rearrangement links TRBV7-9 to TRBJ2-7; 10 bases are a match to TRBD1. Germline-derived CDR1 and CDR2 are SEHNR and FQNEAQ (reference sequence). The CDR3 has 15 residues. Trimming cost V 0 bases and J 5 bases; bases outside gene matches: 4.

A few counts support this clone. This sequence joins TRBV19 and TRBJ2-7; 9 bases are shared with TRBD2. The germline gives CDR1 LNHDA, CDR2 SQIVND (reference sequence). V trimming: 5 bases; J trimming: 3 bases; junction bases outside the gene matches: 8. The CDR3 is 15 residues long. The chain's CDR3 is CASSPQGAGGYEQYF. CDR3 nucleotides: TGTGCCAGTAGTCCCCAGGGAGCGGGAGGCTACGAGCAGTACTTC.